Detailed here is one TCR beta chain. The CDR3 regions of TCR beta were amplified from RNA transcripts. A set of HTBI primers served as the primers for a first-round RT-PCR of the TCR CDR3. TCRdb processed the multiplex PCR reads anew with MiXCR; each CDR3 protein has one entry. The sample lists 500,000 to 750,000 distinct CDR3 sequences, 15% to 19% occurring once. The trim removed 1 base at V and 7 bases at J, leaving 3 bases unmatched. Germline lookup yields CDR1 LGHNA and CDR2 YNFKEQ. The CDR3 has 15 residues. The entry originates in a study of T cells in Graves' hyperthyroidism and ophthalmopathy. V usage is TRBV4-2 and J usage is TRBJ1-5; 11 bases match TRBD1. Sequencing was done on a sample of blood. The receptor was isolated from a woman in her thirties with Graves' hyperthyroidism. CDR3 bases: TGTGCCAGCAGCCAAGGGACAGGGGGCGGGCAGCCCCAGCATTTT. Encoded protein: CASSQGTGGGQPQHF.